The T cell receptor beta chain under discussion was sequenced for a study of PD-L1 blockade in urothelial cancer (dated by TCRdb to the late 2010s). About the full investigation: All patients started therapy around 2014 and received atezolizumab 1,200 mg intravenously every 3 weeks. Somatic, immune and clinical correlates of response to PD-L1 blockade with atezolizumab in urothelial cancer were the focus of an exploratory multi-omic analysis. Pretreatment blood TCR-seq was available for about 30 patients, at least one posttreatment blood collection was obtained for around 25 patients, and tumor TCR-seq was available for around 25 patients. Progression-free survival longer than 6 months counted as durable clinical benefit, and TCR features were additionally tested against both progression-free and overall survival. A median of roughly 140,000 T cells and some 82,000 unique TCRs was obtained from blood samples, and a median clonality of about 0.08 was observed. About 85% of the roughly 30 patients were males with bladder-origin urothelial cancer, and 18 of 29 reported a prior smoking history. Durable clinical benefit was achieved by nine patients but not by the remaining 20. An ECOG performance status of 0 or 1 was recorded for the patients, and 0 to 3 prior chemotherapy regimens had been received by the patients. In the same patients, pretreatment tumors underwent whole exome sequencing and RNA sequencing in addition to TCR sequencing. Blood samples were analyzed at 3 weeks after treatment start (second dose) and at 6 weeks after treatment start. Pretreatment tumor samples, along with matched peripheral blood collected serially before and after atezolizumab treatment, underwent TCR sequencing.

In the case of this clone: Its antigen has not been determined. The input lacks base qualities; no much larger clone sits a single base away.

What the authors observed across the whole study: Among patients with durable benefit, tumor-associated TCR clones showed greater expansion in peripheral blood 3 weeks after treatment started (n ≈ 24, p = 0.022). A pretreatment peripheral blood TCR clonality below the median was linked to improved progression-free and overall survival. Because the sample size was small (n = 29) and many of the analyses were exploratory, the results are meant to be hypothesis-generating.

Synthetic TCR analog templates were spiked into each PCR to estimate absolute template abundance from read counts. The immunoSEQ assay was used to amplify TCRbeta CDR3 regions from genomic DNA with bias-controlled V and J gene primers. Sequencing of rearranged TCRbeta segments was performed at approximately 20X coverage. Turning to the authors' computational methods: Clustering was used to correct sequencing errors, and CDR3s were annotated against IMGT to assign V, D and J genes. Downstream analyses used only productive TCRbeta rearrangements, leaving out any out-of-frame or stop-codon sequences. Clonality was calculated as one minus the Shannon entropy normalized by the log of the number of unique productive sequences. Fisher's exact test with Benjamini-Hochberg correction, at a threshold of adjusted p below 0.01, was used to find clones that differed between time points or between blood and tumor. TCRdb carries this immuneACCESS record with in-frame sequences only. Its versions omit some clonotypes, under half of them owing to an unresolved V gene in the studies checked, with the rest unexplained. V, J and clone size derive from that table, while D and trimming were established from the DNA sequence. This sample is represented by approximately 15,000 clones; roughly 87% of them were singletons. Under 7% of the sample goes to the ten largest clones.

A cohort of approximately 30 patients with locally advanced or metastatic urothelial carcinoma, treated at Memorial Sloan Kettering on a trial protocol, was included. Peripheral blood mononuclear cells were collected pretreatment and during treatment, at between 1 and 8 total time points per patient. The Qiagen DNeasy Blood extraction kit was used to purify genomic DNA from total PBMCs and tumor samples. PBMCs were collected pretreatment and during treatment, and were isolated and stored as previously described. The TCR sequence derives from a man aged 45 to 65 with urothelial cancer. Specimen: PBMCs, collected around atezolizumab (anti-PD-L1) treatment.

The CDR3: CASSPTAPKLFF. The sequence in DNA is TGTGCCAGCAGCCCAACTGCCCCAAAACTGTTTTTT. Recombination joined TRBV11-2 with TRBJ1-4; no D segment can be confidently identified. At the junction V is shortened by 5 bases and J by 10 bases, with 11 bases in between. The CDR3 runs 12 residues from the cysteine to the phenylalanine. The read is trimmed to its CDR3 DNA, 36 bases read in frame from base 1. Reading the germline V gene gives CDR1 SGHAT and CDR2 FQNNGV.